One and the same sample provided the 10 T cell receptor beta chains below, sequenced in a study of T cell repertoires in cytomegalovirus infection. No antigen has been assigned to these receptors. TCRdb reanalysed the reads using MiXCR and keeps one entry per CDR3 protein. Of 75,000 to 95,000 distinct CDR3 sequences in the sample, under 55% were seen once. Specimen: CD8+ T cells from cultured PBMCs, collected from culture after CMV antigen stimulation. Source of these receptors: a human donor in good health (CMV status not recorded). Some clones in this sample may be carry-over from other donors' samples.

The J gene is TRBJ2-7, the V gene TRBV19; 8 bases agree with TRBD1. CDR3 size: 14 residues. The germline gives CDR1 LNHDA, CDR2 SQIVND (reference sequence). V was pared by 5 bases and J by 2 bases, with 5 bases of the junction left unmatched. CDR3 sequence (DNA): TGTGCCAGTAGTCCACCGGGACAGGCCTACGAGCAGTACTTC. This gives the protein CASSPPGQAYEQYF.

In this sample, this clonotype turned up a few times. As DNA, the CDR3 is TGTGCCAGCAGTTTATCGATGTCTAGCCGGTCTTATGGCTACACCTTC. Its translation is CASSLSMSSRSYGYTF. The chain couples TRBV27 to TRBJ1-2, with D hard to call. CDR1 and CDR2 (germline): MNHEY, SMNVEV (reference sequence). CDR3 size: 16 residues. V was cut by 0 bases and J by 5 bases, with 16 bases left in between.

As concerns this clonotype: Germline is not matched at one junction end, which may reflect a read error. The rearrangement joins TRBV4-1 to TRBJ2-1; D perhaps matches TRBD2 (5 bases). The CDR3 extends over 16 amino acids. Germline assignment: CDR1 MGHRA and CDR2 YSYEKL. The CDR3 spells CASSQDLSGSYNEQFF. The CDR3 nucleotides read TGTGCCAGCAGCCAAGATCTAAGCGGCTCCTACAATGAGCAGTTCTTC.

The V and J genes are TRBV7-3 and TRBJ2-1, with TRBD1 matching 10 bases. The germline gives CDR1 SGHTA, CDR2 FQGTGA. The length of the CDR3 is 15 residues. Trimming cost V 1 base and J 9 bases; bases outside gene matches: 6. The CDR3 region has the DNA TGTGCCAGCAGCTTAAGACAGGGGGCAGAGCGTGAGCAGTTCTTC. This encodes CASSLRQGAEREQFF.

This clonotype came up a few times. The chain links TRBV7-9 to TRBJ2-7; D uncertain. The CDR3 contains 16 residues. Germline loops: CDR1 SEHNR, CDR2 FQNEAQ (reference sequence). V was shortened by 8 bases and J by 3 bases, with 23 bases between the two germline ends. CDR3 amino acids: CASSGPESSLNYEQYF. CDR3 DNA sequence: TGTGCCAGCTCGGGCCCTGAGTCCAGCTTGAACTACGAGCAGTACTTC.

This clonotype has more than one count but fewer than ten. The rearrangement joins TRBV7-8 to TRBJ1-5; 11 nucleotides match TRBD1. Germline CDR1 and CDR2: SGHVS and FQNEAQ. The CDR3 contains 17 residues. The ends lost 5 bases at V and 5 bases at J; junction bases unmatched: 11. The CDR3: CASSPSGGQGAHQPQHF. In DNA, the CDR3 is TGTGCCAGCAGCCCCTCCGGCGGACAGGGGGCTCATCAGCCCCAGCATTTT.

V and J are TRBV7-6 and TRBJ2-3, with D possibly matching TRBD1 (5 bases). The ends were cut back, 0 bases at V and 4 bases at J, with 8 bases in the middle. Germline assignment: CDR1 SGHVS and CDR2 FNYEAQ. The CDR3 covers 14 residues. As DNA, the CDR3 is TGTGCCAGCAGCTTAGCGGGGCTGGCAGATACGCAGTATTTT. Translated: CASSLAGLADTQYF. Supplemented by reference TRBV7-6 and TRBJ2-3, the full variable domain reads GAGVSQSPRYKVTKRGQDVALRCDPISGHVSLYWYRQALGQGPEFLTYFNYEAQQDKSGLPNDRFSAERPEGSISTLTIQRTEQRDSAMYRCASSLAGLADTQYFGPGTRLTVL.

This clonotype has more than one count but fewer than ten. The chain recombines TRBV7-9 with TRBJ1-3; 7 nucleotides match TRBD1. The J segment lost 4 bases and the V segment lost 4 bases, leaving 4 bases of the junction unmatched. CDR3 length equals 14 residues. CDR1 and CDR2 from the germline V gene are SEHNR and FQNEAQ (reference sequence). In DNA, the CDR3 is TGTGCCAGCAGCTGGGACAGAGTAGGAAACACCATATATTTT. This sequence encodes CASSWDRVGNTIYF.

The chain couples TRBV6-5 to TRBJ2-7; a weak D match, TRBD1 (6 bases). CDR1 and CDR2 (germline): MNHEY, SVGAGI. The CDR3 is 15 residues long. Trimming cost V 2 bases and J 0 bases, with 11 bases left between them. DNA of the CDR3: TGTGCCAGCAGTTACATCACACAGGGCTCCTACGAGCAGTACTTC. Its protein product is CASSYITQGSYEQYF.

This chain uses TRBV27 with TRBJ2-7; a weak D match, TRBD1 (6 bases). The V end lost 5 bases, the J end lost 3 bases, and 11 bases lay between the germline ends. Germline V gives CDR1 MNHEY, CDR2 SMNVEV (reference sequence). The length of the CDR3 is 13 residues. CDR3 residues: CASSAGDFYEQYF. The CDR3 DNA is TGTGCCAGCAGTGCAGGGGATTTCTACGAGCAGTACTTC.